Detailed here is one T cell receptor beta chain. This record comes from a study of PD-L1 blockade in urothelial cancer. Turning to the study itself: A median of 141,255 T cells was found in the blood samples.

V lost 4 bases, J lost 2 bases, and 12 bases stayed unmatched. The CDR3 has 18 amino acids. Germline values: CDR1 SGHRS, CDR2 YFSETQ. Time point defined: peripheral blood 6 weeks after treatment start. This table comes from immunoSEQ multiplex PCR, and its TCRdb copy is limited to in-frame clones, with some not included. The profile shows around 45,000 clones, 83% of them singletons. The clonotype originates from a man in his fifties or sixties with urothelial cancer. The chain uses TRBV5-1 and TRBJ2-6, with 7 bases fitting TRBD1. The source material was PBMCs, sampled around atezolizumab (anti-PD-L1) treatment. CDR3 DNA sequence: TGCGCCAGCAGCGCCCGACAGGGTGTGGAAACTGGGGCCAACGTCCTGACTTTC. Its protein is CASSARQGVETGANVLTF.